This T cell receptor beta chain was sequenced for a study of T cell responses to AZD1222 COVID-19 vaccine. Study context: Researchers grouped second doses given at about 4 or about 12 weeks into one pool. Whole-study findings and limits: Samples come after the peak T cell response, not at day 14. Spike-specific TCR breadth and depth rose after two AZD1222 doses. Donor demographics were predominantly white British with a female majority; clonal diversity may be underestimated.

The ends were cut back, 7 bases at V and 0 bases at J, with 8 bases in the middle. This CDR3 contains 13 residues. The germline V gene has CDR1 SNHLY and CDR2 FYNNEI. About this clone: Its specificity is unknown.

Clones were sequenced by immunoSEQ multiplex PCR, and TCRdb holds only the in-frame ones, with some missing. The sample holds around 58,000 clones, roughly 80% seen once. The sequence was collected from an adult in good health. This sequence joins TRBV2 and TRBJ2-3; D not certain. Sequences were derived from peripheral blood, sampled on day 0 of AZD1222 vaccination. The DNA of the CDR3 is TGTGCCAGCATGGGTCCTAGCACAGATACGCAGTATTTT. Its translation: CASMGPSTDTQYF.